Listed below are T cell receptor beta chains from one sample, sequenced in a study of breast tumors, draining lymph nodes, adjacent tissues. TCRdb reanalysed the multiplex PCR reads using MiXCR and keeps one entry per CDR3 protein. This table holds roughly 110,000 distinct CDR3 sequences, 30% found once. Specimen: axillary lymph node tissue. Receptor source: a female donor with breast cancer. Some clones in this sample may be carry-over from other donors' samples. Both conserved end residues are part of each CDR3. D genes are given only for firm matches. Some rows have no size entry. The others give once, few or many, or a class for an expanded clone.

-,TRBV25-1,TRBJ1-5,many,TGTGCCAGCAGCGAACGGGGGGGGGATCAGCCCCAGCATTTT,CASSERGGDQPQHF
TRBD2,TRBV20-1,TRBJ2-1,many,TGCAGTGCACTTACTAGCGAGAGCTCCTACAATGAGCAGTTCTTC,CSALTSESSYNEQFF
TRBD2,TRBV19,TRBJ2-1,many,TGTGCCAGTAGTATAGTGGCGGGGGGGACTCGAAACAATGAGCAGTTCTTC,CASSIVAGGTRNNEQFF
TRBD1,TRBV27,TRBJ1-5,many,TGTGCCAGCAGTTGGCAAGGGGGCGATCAGCCCCAGCATTTT,CASSWQGGDQPQHF
-,TRBV5-6,TRBJ1-1,few,TGTGCCAGCAGCCTAACAATGAACACTGAAGCTTTCTTT,CASSLTMNTEAFF
-,TRBV20-1,TRBJ1-1,few,TGCAGTGCTAGAGATAGGCTCCAAGGGTACACTGAAGCTTTCTTT,CSARDRLQGYTEAFF
TRBD1,TRBV5-6,TRBJ2-7,many,TGTGCCAGCAGCTTGGCAGTGGGACAGGGGATCTACGAGCAGTACTTC,CASSLAVGQGIYEQYF
-,TRBV5-1,TRBJ1-5,many,TGCGCCAGCAGTCCGGGGACGGCGGATCAGCCCCAGCATTTT,CASSPGTADQPQHF
-,TRBV7-2,TRBJ2-5,-,TGTGCCAGCAGCTACTATCAAGAGACCCAGTACTTC,CASSYYQETQYF
TRBD1,TRBV6-2/TRBV6-3,TRBJ2-2,-,TGTGCCAGCAGTCGGACAGGGGGGAACACCGGGGAGCTGTTTTTT,CASSRTGGNTGELFF
-,TRBV6-5,TRBJ1-6,-,TGTGCCAGCAGTTACTCAACAGGGAGACGTAATTCACTCCTCCACTTT,CASSYSTGRRNSLLHF
-,TRBV7-2,TRBJ2-7,-,TGTGCCAGCAGCTTAAAGGCGGCCTACGAGCAGTACTTC,CASSLKAAYEQYF
-,TRBV5-8,TRBJ1-1,-,TGTGCCAGCAGCTTGTATCGCGGGAGCACTGAAGCTTTCTTT,CASSLYRGSTEAFF
-,TRBV20-1,TRBJ2-4,many,TGCAGTGCTAGAGTTCAACCATACGTGGCCAAAAACATTCAGTACTTC,CSARVQPYVAKNIQYF
-,TRBV4-1,TRBJ1-4,-,TGCGCCAGCAGCCAAGCATGGACAGCGTTAACTAATGAAAAACTGTTTTTT,CASSQAWTALTNEKLFF
TRBD1,TRBV29-1,TRBJ1-2,-,TGCAGCGTTCCCCAGGGGACAGTTAACTATGGCTACACCTTC,CSVPQGTVNYGYTF
-,TRBV24-1,TRBJ2-1,many,TGTGCCACCAGTGTGGGCTCAAAGGGGGAGCAGTTCTTC,CATSVGSKGEQFF
TRBD2,TRBV5-6,TRBJ2-2,many,TGTGCCAGCAGCTGGGGACTAGAAACCGGGGAGCTGTTTTTT,CASSWGLETGELFF
-,TRBV5-5,TRBJ2-5,-,TGTGCCAGCAGCTTGGAGGGCGGGTGGGGGGAGACCCAGTACTTC,CASSLEGGWGETQYF
TRBD1,TRBV27,TRBJ1-6,many,TGTGCCAGCAAATCCTTCCAGGGGGCGAGTAATTCACCCCTCCACTTT,CASKSFQGASNSPLHF
-,TRBV5-1,TRBJ2-7,-,TGCGCCAGCAGCATTCCCCAGAGCCTAACCTACGAGCAGTACTTC,CASSIPQSLTYEQYF
-,TRBV20-1,TRBJ1-3,-,TGCAGTGAGGCACAGGGCACTGGAAACACCATATATTTT,CSEAQGTGNTIYF
TRBD2,TRBV13,TRBJ2-5,-,TGTGCCAGCAGCCCCCGCAGACTAGCGGGAGGGATACAAGAGACCCAGTACTTC,CASSPRRLAGGIQETQYF
-,TRBV19,TRBJ1-2,many,TGTGCCAGTAGTATACAGTACCAGGGAGCGACTAACTATGGCTACACCTTC,CASSIQYQGATNYGYTF
TRBD2,TRBV5-1,TRBJ2-5,many,TGCGCCAGCAGCTGGGGCGGACTAGCGGGAGGAACCCAAGAGACCCAGTACTTC,CASSWGGLAGGTQETQYF
TRBD2,TRBV28,TRBJ2-1,-,TGTGCCAGCAGCTGGACTAGCGGGAGGGCCTCCTACAATGAGCAGTTCTTC,CASSWTSGRASYNEQFF
-,TRBV7-6,TRBJ2-3,-,TGTGCCAGCAGCATCAGGACAGCCCGTGATACGCAGTATTTT,CASSIRTARDTQYF
TRBD2,TRBV2,TRBJ2-3,many,TGTGCCAGCAGTGATGGGCGGGAGATCCCAGATACGCAGTATTTT,CASSDGREIPDTQYF
-,TRBV4-1,TRBJ2-5,-,TGTGCCTCCGGCAGAGAGGGAGTACCCATAGAGACCCAGTACTTC,CASGREGVPIETQYF